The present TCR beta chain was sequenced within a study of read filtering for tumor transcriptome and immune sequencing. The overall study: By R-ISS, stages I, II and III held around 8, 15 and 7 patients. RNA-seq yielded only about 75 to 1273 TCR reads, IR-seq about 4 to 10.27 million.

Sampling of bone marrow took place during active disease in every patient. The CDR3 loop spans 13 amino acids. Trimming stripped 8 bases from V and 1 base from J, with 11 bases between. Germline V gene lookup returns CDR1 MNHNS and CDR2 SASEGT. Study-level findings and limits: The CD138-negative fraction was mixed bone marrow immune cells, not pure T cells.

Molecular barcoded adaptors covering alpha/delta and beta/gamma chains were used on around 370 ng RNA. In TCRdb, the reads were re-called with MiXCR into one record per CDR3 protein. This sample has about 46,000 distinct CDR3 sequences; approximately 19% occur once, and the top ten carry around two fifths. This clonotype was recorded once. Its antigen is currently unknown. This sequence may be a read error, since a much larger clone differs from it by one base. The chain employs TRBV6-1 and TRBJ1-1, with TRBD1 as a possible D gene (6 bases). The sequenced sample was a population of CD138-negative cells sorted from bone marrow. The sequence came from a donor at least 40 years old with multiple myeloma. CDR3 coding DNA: TGTGCCAGCGGCTCCAGGGGGAACACTGAAGCTTTCTTT. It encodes CASGSRGNTEAFF.